This T cell receptor (beta chain) was sequenced for a study of OX40 agonist ivuxolimab in advanced cancers. Study-level background: With a range of roughly 20 to 80, age averaged approximately 60 years, and approximately 83% were male. Treatment received earlier with anti-PD-1, anti-PD-L1 or anti-CTLA-4 agents was allowed, and more than 35% had some. Regarding the study as a whole: Part of the nonresponder group also had normalized T-cell clonal expansion that was low.

Assay used: immunoSEQ multiplex PCR; TCRdb lists only in-frame clones, some missing. The sample holds around 10,000 clones; approximately 87% are singletons and the top ten take 9.5% to 15%. Of note for this clone: Its antigen is unidentified.

On cycle 4 day 1 and cycle 7 day 1, as well as at baseline, blood was sampled. V was cut by 4 bases and J by 7 bases, with 12 bases left in between. Germline-derived CDR1 and CDR2 are SGHRS and YFSETQ. The CDR3 extends over 13 amino acids. The specimen comprised CD4+ or CD8+ T cells sorted from blood, sampled in a trial of the OX40 agonist ivuxolimab. The TCR originated in an adult with an advanced solid tumor such as melanoma, head and neck, liver or kidney cancer. This chain connects TRBV5-1 to TRBJ1-5; D call uncertain. The CDR3: CASSPWTGQPQHF. The DNA for the CDR3 is TGCGCCAGCAGCCCTTGGACGGGCCAGCCCCAGCATTTT.